This T cell receptor (beta chain) derives from a study of T-cell memory formation after mild COVID-19. TCRdb reanalysed the 5' RACE reads using MiXCR and keeps one entry per CDR3 protein. The sample has roughly 580,000 distinct CDR3 sequences, more than 15% seen once; the top ten hold 12%. Sequenced input: PBMCs or a T cell subset sorted from them (not recorded which). The receptor's source is an adult woman who had mild COVID-19 (a few samples of this study predate the infection). Cell type and time point are not known.

For the CDR3, the DNA is TGTGCCAGCAGCCCCCGGAGAAGGGAAAAACTGTTTTTT. It yields the protein CASSPRRREKLFF. V gene TRBV7-2 combines with J gene TRBJ1-4; D is undetermined. CDR1 and CDR2 from the germline V gene are SGHTA and FQGNSA. V was clipped by 5 bases and J by 8 bases, with 12 bases between them. CDR3 length: 13 amino acids.